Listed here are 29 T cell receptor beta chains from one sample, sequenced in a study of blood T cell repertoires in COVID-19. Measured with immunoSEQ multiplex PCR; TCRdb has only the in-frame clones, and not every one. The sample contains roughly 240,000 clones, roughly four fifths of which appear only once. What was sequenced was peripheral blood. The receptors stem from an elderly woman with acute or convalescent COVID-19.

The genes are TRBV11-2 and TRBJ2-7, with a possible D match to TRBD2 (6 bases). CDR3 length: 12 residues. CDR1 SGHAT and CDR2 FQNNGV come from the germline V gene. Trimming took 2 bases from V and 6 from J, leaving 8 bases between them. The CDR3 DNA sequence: TGTGCCAGCAGCTTAAACGGGGGCGAGCAGTACTTC. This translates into CASSLNGGEQYF.

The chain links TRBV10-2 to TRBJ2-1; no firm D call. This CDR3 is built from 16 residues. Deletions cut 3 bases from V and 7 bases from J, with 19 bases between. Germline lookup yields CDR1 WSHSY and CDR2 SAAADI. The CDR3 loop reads CASSEHISPKVNEQFF. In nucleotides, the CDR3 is TGCGCCAGCAGTGAACACATCTCTCCCAAAGTGAATGAGCAGTTCTTC.

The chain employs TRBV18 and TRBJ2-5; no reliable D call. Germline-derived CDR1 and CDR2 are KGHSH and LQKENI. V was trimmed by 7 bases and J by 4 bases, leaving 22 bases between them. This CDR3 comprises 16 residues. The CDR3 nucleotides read TGTGCCAGCTTACTCTCAACTCAGACTGAAGGAGAGACCCAGTACTTC. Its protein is CASLLSTQTEGETQYF.

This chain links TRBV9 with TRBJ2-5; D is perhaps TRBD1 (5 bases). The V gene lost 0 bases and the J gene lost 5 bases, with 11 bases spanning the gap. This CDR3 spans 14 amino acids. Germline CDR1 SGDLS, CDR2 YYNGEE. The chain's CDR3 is CASSVGMGQETQYF. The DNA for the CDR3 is TGTGCCAGCAGCGTAGGTATGGGGCAGGAGACCCAGTACTTC.

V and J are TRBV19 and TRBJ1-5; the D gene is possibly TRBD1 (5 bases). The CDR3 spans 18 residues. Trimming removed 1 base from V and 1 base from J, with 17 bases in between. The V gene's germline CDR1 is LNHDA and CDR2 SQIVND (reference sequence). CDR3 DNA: TGTGCCAGTAGTATAGCGGGCCTTGGCCAGGGAAGCAATCAGCCCCAGCATTTT. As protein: CASSIAGLGQGSNQPQHF.

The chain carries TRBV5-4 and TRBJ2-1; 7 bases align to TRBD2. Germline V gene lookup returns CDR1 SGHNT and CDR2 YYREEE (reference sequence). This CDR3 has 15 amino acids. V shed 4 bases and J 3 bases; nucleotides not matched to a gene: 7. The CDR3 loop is CASSTKLASYNEQFF. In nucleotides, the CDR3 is TGTGCCAGCAGCACGAAACTAGCGAGCTACAATGAGCAGTTCTTC.

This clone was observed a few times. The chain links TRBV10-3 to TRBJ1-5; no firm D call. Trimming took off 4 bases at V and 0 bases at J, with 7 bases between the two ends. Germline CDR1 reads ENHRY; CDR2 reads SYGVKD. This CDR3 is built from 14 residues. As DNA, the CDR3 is TGTGCCATCAGTGTGGCAGATAGCAATCAGCCCCAGCATTTT. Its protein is CAISVADSNQPQHF.

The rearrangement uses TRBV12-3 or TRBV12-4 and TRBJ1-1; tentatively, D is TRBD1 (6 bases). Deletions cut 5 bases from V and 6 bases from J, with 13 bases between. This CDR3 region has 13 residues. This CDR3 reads CASSKRAGAEAFF. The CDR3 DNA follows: TGTGCCAGCAGTAAACGGGCAGGGGCTGAAGCTTTCTTT.

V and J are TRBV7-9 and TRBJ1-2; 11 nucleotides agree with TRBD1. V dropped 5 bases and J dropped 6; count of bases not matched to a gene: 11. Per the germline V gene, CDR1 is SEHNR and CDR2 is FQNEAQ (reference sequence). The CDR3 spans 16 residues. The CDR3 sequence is CASSHIGTGGYNGYTF. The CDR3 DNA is TGTGCCAGCAGCCACATTGGGACAGGGGGATATAATGGCTACACCTTC.

CDR3 DNA: TGTGCCAGCAGTTCGATCGACAGGGTCAGCGGGGAGCTGTTTTTT. This sequence encodes CASSSIDRVSGELFF. The rearrangement uses TRBV28 and TRBJ2-2; 7 bases fit TRBD1. This CDR3 contains 15 residues. Germline CDR1 is MDHEN and CDR2 is SYDVKM. Trimming removed 4 bases from V and 7 bases from J; junction bases left unmatched: 9.

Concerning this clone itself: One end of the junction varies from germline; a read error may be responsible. CDR3 in amino acids: CASSLDLQGVYAQYF. The CDR3 nucleotides read TGTGCCAGCAGCTTAGATCTTCAGGGCGTCTACGCGCAGTACTTC. The chain combines TRBV7-2 with TRBJ2-7; D is perhaps TRBD1 (5 bases). CDR3 length: 15 amino acids. Germline CDR1 reads SGHTA; CDR2 reads FQGNSA.

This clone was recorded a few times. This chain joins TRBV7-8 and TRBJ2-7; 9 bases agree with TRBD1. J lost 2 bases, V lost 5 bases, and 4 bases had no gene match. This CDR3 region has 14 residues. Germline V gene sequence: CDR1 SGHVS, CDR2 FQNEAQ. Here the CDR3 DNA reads TGTGCCAGCAGCCCTCGACAGGGGGCCTACGAGCAGTACTTC. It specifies CASSPRQGAYEQYF.

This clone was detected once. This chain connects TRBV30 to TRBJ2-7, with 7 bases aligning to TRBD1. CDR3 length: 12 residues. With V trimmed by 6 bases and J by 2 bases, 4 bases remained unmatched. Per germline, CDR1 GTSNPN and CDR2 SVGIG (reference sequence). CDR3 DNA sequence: TGTGCCTGCGCACAGGGGACCTACGAGCAGTACTTC. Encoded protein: CACAQGTYEQYF.

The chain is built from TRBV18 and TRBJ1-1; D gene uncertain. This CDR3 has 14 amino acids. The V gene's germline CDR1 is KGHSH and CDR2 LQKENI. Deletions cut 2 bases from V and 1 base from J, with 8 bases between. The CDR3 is CASSPWQSNTEAFF. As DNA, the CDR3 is TGTGCCAGCTCACCATGGCAGTCGAACACTGAAGCTTTCTTT. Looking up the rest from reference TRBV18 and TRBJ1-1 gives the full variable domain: NAGVMQNPRHLVRRRGQEARLRCSPMKGHSHVYWYRQLPEEGLKFMVYLQKENIIDESGMPKERFSAEFPKEGPSILRIQQVVRGDSAAYFCASSPWQSNTEAFFGQGTRLTVV.

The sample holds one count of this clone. The CDR3 here is CASSQDRAGSTDTQYF. CDR3 coding DNA: TGTGCCAGCAGCCAAGATCGAGCGGGAAGCACAGATACGCAGTATTTT. The genes are TRBV3-1 (or the pseudogene TRBV3-2) and TRBJ2-3, with 7 bases fitting TRBD2. Per germline, CDR1 LGHDT and CDR2 YNNKEL (reference sequence). The length of the CDR3 is 16 residues. With V trimmed by 0 bases and J by 0 bases, 3 bases remained unmatched.

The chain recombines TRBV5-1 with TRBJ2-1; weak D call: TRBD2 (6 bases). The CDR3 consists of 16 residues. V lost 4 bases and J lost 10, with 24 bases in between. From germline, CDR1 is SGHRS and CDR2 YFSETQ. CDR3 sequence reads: CASSPNRGTVVGEQFF. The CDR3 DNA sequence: TGCGCCAGCAGCCCGAACCGCGGGACGGTCGTCGGGGAGCAGTTCTTC.

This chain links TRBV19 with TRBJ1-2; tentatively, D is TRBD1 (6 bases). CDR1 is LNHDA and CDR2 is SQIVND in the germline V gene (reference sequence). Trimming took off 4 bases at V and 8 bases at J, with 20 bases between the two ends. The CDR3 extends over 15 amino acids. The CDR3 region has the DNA TGTGCCAGTAGTAAGCAGGGGTTACGATTGGGAGGCTACACCTTC. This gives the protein CASSKQGLRLGGYTF.

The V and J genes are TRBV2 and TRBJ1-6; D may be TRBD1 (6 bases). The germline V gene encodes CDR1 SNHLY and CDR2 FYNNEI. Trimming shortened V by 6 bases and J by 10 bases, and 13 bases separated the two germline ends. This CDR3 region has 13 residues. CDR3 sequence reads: CASRDRPRSPLHF. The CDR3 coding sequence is TGTGCCAGCAGAGACAGGCCTAGGTCACCCCTCCACTTT.

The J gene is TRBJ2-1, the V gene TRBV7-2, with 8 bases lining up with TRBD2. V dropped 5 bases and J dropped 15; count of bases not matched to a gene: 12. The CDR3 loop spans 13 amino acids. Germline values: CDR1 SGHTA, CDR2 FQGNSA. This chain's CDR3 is CASSARGSGSRFF. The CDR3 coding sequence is TGTGCCAGCAGCGCTAGAGGGAGCGGGAGCCGGTTCTTC.

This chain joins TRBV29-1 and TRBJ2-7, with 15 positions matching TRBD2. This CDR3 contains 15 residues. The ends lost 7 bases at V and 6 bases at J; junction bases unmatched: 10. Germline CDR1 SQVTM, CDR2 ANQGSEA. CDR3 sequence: CSARTSGGAVIEQYF. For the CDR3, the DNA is TGCAGCGCTAGGACTAGCGGGGGGGCGGTTATCGAGCAGTACTTC.

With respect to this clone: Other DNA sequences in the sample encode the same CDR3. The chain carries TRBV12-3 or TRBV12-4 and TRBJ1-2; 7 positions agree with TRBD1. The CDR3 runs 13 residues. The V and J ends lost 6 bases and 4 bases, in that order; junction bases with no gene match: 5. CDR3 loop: CASSLGTVYGYTF. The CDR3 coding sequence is TGTGCCAGCAGCCTAGGGACAGTCTATGGCTACACCTTC.

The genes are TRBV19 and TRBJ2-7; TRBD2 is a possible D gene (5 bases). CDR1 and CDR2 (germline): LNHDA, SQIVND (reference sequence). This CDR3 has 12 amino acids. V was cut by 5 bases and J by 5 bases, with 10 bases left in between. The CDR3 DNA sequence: TGTGCCAGTAGTCGCGCCGGGGACGAGCAGTACTTC. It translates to CASSRAGDEQYF.

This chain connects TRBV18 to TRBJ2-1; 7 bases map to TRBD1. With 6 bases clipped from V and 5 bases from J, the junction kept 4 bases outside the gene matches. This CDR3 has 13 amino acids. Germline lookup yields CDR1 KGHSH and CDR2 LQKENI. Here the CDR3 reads CASSRDSNNEQFF. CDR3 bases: TGTGCCAGCTCCCGGGACAGCAACAATGAGCAGTTCTTC.

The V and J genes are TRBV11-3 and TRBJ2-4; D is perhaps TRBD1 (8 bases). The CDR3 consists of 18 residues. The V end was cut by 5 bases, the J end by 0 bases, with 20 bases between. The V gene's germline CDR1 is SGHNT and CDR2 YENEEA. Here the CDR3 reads CASSAGGGGTLAKNIQYF. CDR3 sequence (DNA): TGTGCCAGCAGCGCAGGGGGCGGGGGCACACTAGCCAAAAACATTCAGTACTTC.

CDR3 coding DNA: TGCGCCAGCAGCGCGACCGGGACAGATATTTACGAGCAGTACTTC. It encodes CASSATGTDIYEQYF. The V gene is TRBV5-1, the J gene TRBJ2-7; TRBD1 aligns across 7 bases. Germline loops: CDR1 SGHRS, CDR2 YFSETQ. V lost 4 bases to trimming and J lost 4 bases; unmatched junction nucleotides: 11. The CDR3 contains 15 residues. The whole variable domain, remainder taken from reference TRBV5-1 and TRBJ2-7, is KAGVTQTPRYLIKTRGQQVTLSCSPISGHRSVSWYQQTPGQGLQFLFEYFSETQRNKGNFPGRFSGRQFSNSRSEMNVSTLELGDSALYLCASSATGTDIYEQYFGPGTRLTVT.

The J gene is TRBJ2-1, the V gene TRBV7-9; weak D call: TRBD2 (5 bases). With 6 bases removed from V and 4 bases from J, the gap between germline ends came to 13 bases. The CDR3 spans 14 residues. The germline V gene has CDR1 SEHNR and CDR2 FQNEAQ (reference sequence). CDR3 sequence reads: CASRTAGRYNEQFF. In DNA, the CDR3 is TGTGCCAGCAGAACGGCGGGTCGTTACAATGAGCAGTTCTTC. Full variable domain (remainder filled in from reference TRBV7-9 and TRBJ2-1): DTGVSQNPRHKITKRGQNVTFRCDPISEHNRLYWYRQTLGQGPEFLTYFQNEAQLEKSRLLSDRFSAERPKGSFSTLEIQRTEQGDSAMYLCASRTAGRYNEQFFGPGTRLTVL.

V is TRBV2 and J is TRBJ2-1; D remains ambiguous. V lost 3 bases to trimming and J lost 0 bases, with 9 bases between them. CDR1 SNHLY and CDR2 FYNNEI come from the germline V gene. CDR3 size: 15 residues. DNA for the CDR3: TGTGCCAGCAGTGACCGACAACCCTCCTACAATGAGCAGTTCTTC. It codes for CASSDRQPSYNEQFF.

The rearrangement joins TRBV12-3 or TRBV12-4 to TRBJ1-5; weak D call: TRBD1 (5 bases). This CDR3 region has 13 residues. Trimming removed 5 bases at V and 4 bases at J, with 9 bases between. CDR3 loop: CASSQQENQPQHF. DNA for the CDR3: TGTGCCAGCAGTCAACAGGAAAATCAGCCCCAGCATTTT.

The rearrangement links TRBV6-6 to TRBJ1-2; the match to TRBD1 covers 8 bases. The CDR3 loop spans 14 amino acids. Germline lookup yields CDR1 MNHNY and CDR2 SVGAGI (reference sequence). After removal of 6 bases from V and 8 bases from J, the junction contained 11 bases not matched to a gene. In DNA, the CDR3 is TGTGCCAGCAGGCAATCGGGACAGGCAACAGGCTACACCTTC. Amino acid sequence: CASRQSGQATGYTF.